This entry concerns a single T cell receptor beta chain. The source of the sample is a study of blood T cell repertoires in COVID-19. Trimming pared 4 bases from V and 4 bases from J, leaving 19 bases between. This CDR3 is 16 amino acids long. Germline V lookup: CDR1 MGHRA, CDR2 YSYEKL. Using immunoSEQ multiplex PCR, the repertoire was profiled, and TCRdb retains in-frame clones only, with some absent. There are about 120,000 clones in the sample; 80% to 90% occur only once, and roughly 1% lies in the top ten. Sequenced material: peripheral blood. The sequence was obtained from a woman in her 50s with active or convalescent COVID-19. The V and J genes are TRBV4-1 and TRBJ2-5, with a possible D match to TRBD2 (6 bases). CDR3 protein: CASSRLFGGRRETQYF. The CDR3 bases are TGCGCCAGCAGCCGCCTATTTGGAGGGAGGCGAGAGACCCAGTACTTC.